These 9 T cell receptor beta chains originate from one sample sequenced in a study of cytomegalovirus exposure and HLA in healthy donors. Amplification used 60 Vbeta primers and 13 Jbeta primers. This table comes from immunoSEQ multiplex PCR, and its TCRdb copy is limited to in-frame clones, with some not included. The data hold 90,000 or so clones, with around 80% observed a single time. Sample: PBMCs. These receptors were obtained from a male donor in good health and CMV-seropositive.

This clone was observed a single time. A junction boundary mismatches the germline segment, possibly from a read error. The gene calls are TRBV28 and TRBJ2-1; D possibly corresponds to TRBD1 (6 bases). In germline, CDR1 is MDHEN, CDR2 SYDVKM. The CDR3 is 18 residues long. For the CDR3, the DNA is TGTGCCAGCAGTTTAGGGGCGCGTGAGGGGGATGGCTACAATGGGCAGTTCTTC. Protein sequence: CASSLGAREGDGYNGQFF.

The gene calls are TRBV15 and TRBJ1-5; D is perhaps TRBD1 (5 bases). The V end lost 8 bases, the J end lost 5 bases, and 19 bases lay between the germline ends. The CDR3 contains 15 residues. The germline CDR1 and CDR2 sequences are LNHNV and YYDKDF (reference sequence). CDR3 coding DNA: TGTGCCACCGCGTTAGGGGCCATCGGATATCAGCCCCAGCATTTT. Translated: CATALGAIGYQPQHF.

This clone was counted between two and nine times. CDR3 nucleotides: TGTGCCAGCAGCTGGAACGGACTAGCGGGTCGCGGGGAGCTGTTTTTT. Protein: CASSWNGLAGRGELFF. This chain uses TRBV5-5 with TRBJ2-2; 11 nucleotides line up with TRBD2. V was clipped by 3 bases and J by 7 bases; unmatched bases: 8. The CDR3 sequence is 16 residues long. The germline V gene has CDR1 SGHKS and CDR2 YYEKEE (reference sequence).

V is TRBV14 and J is TRBJ2-3; D is undetermined. V lost 8 bases, J lost 4 bases, and 25 bases lay in between. Germline V gene lookup returns CDR1 SGHDN and CDR2 FVKESK. The CDR3 has 17 residues. The CDR3 nucleotides are TGTGCCAGCTCCAAATGGAAACGGGTAAGCATGGCAGATACGCAGTATTTT. Its translation: CASSKWKRVSMADTQYF.

V and J are TRBV30 and TRBJ2-2, with D maybe TRBD1 (5 bases). The CDR3 length is 16 residues. Deletions cut 3 bases from V and 0 bases from J, with 14 bases between. Germline assignment: CDR1 GTSNPN and CDR2 SVGIG (reference sequence). The CDR3 bases are TGTGCCTGGAGCCCTAAGACAGTTTCGAACACCGGGGAGCTGTTTTTT. It translates to CAWSPKTVSNTGELFF.

V usage is TRBV30 and J usage is TRBJ1-5; 9 nucleotides align to TRBD1. J was trimmed by 4 bases and V by 7 bases; bases with no gene match: 5. Germline V CDR1 and CDR2: GTSNPN, SVGIG (reference sequence). There are 13 residues in the CDR3. CDR3 in DNA: TGTGCCTACCAGACAGGGGGGAATCAGCCCCAGCATTTT. This codes for CAYQTGGNQPQHF.

V usage is TRBV5-1 and J usage is TRBJ2-2; 8 bases fit TRBD1. Germline V CDR1 and CDR2: SGHRS, YFSETQ. Losses at the gene ends were 0 bases for V and 4 bases for J; bases not matched to a gene: 5. This CDR3 contains 16 residues. The chain's CDR3 is CASSLADRGTTGELFF. The CDR3 region has the DNA TGCGCCAGCAGCTTGGCCGACAGGGGTACCACCGGGGAGCTGTTTTTT.

V and J are TRBV7-9 and TRBJ2-5, with D maybe TRBD2 (6 bases). This CDR3 contains 15 residues. Trimming took 4 bases from V and 2 from J, leaving 14 bases between them. The germline gives CDR1 SEHNR, CDR2 FQNEAQ (reference sequence). Written as DNA, the CDR3 is TGTGCCAGCAGCTCCCCGGGACTGAGACAAGAGACCCAGTACTTC. This codes for CASSSPGLRQETQYF. Full variable domain (outside the CDR3, taken from reference TRBV7-9 and TRBJ2-5): DTGVSQNPRHKITKRGQNVTFRCDPISEHNRLYWYRQTLGQGPEFLTYFQNEAQLEKSRLLSDRFSAERPKGSFSTLEIQRTEQGDSAMYLCASSSPGLRQETQYFGPGTRLLVL.

This clone was detected a few times. The chain carries TRBV6-4 and TRBJ1-5; D gene uncertain. CDR3 length equals 12 residues. Between the trimmed V and J ends, which lost 7 bases and 5 bases, there was a span of 9 bases. Germline V gives CDR1 MRHNA, CDR2 SNTAGT. CDR3 protein: CASNTEDQPQHF. For the CDR3, the DNA is TGTGCCAGCAATACGGAGGATCAGCCCCAGCATTTT.